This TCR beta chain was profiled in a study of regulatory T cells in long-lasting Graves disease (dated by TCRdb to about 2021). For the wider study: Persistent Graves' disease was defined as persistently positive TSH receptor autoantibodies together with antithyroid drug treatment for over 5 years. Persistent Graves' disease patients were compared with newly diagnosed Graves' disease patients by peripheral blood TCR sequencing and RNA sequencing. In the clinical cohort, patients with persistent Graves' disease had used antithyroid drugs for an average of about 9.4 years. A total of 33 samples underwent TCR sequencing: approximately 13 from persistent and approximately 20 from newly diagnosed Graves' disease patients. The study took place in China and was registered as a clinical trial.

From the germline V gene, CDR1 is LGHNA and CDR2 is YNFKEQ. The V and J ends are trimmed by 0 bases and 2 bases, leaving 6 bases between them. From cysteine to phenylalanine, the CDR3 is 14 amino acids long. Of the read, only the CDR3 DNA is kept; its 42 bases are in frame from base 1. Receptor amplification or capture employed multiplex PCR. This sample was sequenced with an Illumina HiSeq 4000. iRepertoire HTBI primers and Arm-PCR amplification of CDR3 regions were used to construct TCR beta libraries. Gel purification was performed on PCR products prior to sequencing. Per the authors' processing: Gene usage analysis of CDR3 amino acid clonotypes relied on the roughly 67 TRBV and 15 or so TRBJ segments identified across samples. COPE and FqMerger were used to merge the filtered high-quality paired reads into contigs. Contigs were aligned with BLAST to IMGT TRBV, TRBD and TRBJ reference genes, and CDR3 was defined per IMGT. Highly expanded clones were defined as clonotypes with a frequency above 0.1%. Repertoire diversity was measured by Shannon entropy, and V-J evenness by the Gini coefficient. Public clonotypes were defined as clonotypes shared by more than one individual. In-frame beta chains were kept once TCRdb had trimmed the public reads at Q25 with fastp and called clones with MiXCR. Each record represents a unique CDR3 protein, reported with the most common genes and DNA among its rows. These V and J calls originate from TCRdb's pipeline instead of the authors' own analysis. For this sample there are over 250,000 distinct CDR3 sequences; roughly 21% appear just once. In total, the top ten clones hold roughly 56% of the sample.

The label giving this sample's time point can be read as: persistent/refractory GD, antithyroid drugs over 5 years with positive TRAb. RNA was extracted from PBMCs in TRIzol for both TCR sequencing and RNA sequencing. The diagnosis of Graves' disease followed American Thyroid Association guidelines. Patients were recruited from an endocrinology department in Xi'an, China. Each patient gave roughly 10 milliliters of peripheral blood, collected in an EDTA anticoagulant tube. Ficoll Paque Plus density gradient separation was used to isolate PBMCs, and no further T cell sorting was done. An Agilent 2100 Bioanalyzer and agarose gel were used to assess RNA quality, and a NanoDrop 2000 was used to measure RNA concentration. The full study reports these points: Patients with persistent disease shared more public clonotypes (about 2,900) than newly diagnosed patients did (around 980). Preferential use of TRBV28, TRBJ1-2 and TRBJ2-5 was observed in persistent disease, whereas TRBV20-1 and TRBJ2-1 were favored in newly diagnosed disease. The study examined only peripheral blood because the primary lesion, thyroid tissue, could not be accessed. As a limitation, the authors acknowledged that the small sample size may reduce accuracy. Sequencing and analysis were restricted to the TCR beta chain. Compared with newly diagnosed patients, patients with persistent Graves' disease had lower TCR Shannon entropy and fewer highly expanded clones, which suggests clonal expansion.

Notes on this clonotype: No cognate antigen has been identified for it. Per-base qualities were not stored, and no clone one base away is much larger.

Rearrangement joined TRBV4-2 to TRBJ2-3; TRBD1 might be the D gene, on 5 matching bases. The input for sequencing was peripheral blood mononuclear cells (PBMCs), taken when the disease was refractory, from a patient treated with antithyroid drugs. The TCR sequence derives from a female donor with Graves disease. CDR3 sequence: CASSQEGHTDTQYF. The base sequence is TGTGCCAGCAGCCAAGAGGGGCACACAGATACGCAGTATTTT.